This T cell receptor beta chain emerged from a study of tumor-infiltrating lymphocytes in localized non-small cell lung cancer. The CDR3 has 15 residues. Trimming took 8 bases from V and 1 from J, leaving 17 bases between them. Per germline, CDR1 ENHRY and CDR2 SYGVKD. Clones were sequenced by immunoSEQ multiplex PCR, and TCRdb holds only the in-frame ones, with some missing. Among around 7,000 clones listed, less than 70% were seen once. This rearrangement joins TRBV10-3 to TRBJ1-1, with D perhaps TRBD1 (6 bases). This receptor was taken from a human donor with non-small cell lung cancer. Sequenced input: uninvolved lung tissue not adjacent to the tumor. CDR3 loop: CAIAPGGSQNTEAFF. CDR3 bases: TGTGCCATCGCCCCGGGGGGCAGCCAGAACACTGAAGCTTTCTTT.